These 24 T cell receptor beta chains came from one sample sequenced in a study of shared clonotypes between healthy human individuals. The data were produced by immunoSEQ multiplex PCR, yet TCRdb's version contains in-frame clones alone and is incomplete. The sample yields about 2.4 million clones, over 85% seen once. Input material: naive CD4+ T cells from PBMCs. The subset: CD45RA+ positively selected. Receptors originate from a young man in good health. Some clones in this sample may be carry-over from other donors' samples.

In nucleotides, the CDR3 is TGTGCCAGCAGCTTAATACACTCAGCCTACACCTTC. Translation gives CASSLIHSAYTF. This sequence joins TRBV11-2 and TRBJ1-2, with D hard to call. From germline, CDR1 is SGHAT and CDR2 FQNNGV. The CDR3 runs 12 residues. V lost 2 bases to trimming and J lost 10 bases, with 11 bases between them.

The V and J genes are TRBV5-4 and TRBJ2-7, with D tentatively TRBD2 (6 bases). Trimming removed 4 bases at V and 4 bases at J, with 12 bases between. This CDR3 comprises 13 residues. From germline, CDR1 is SGHNT and CDR2 YYREEE (reference sequence). CDR3 amino acids: CASSIADSYEQYF. CDR3 DNA: TGTGCCAGCAGCATAGCGGACTCTTACGAGCAGTACTTC.

The chain employs TRBV19 and TRBJ1-5; 7 nucleotides align to TRBD1. The CDR3 contains 15 residues. J gave up 0 bases and V 6 bases, and 5 bases lay outside the gene matches. Germline V gene sequence: CDR1 LNHDA, CDR2 SQIVND (reference sequence). CDR3 in amino acids: CASRPGQTSNQPQHF. CDR3 nucleotides: TGTGCCAGTAGGCCGGGACAGACTAGCAATCAGCCCCAGCATTTT.

The rearrangement links TRBV5-1 to TRBJ1-2; 8 bases are a match to TRBD1. This CDR3 region has 13 residues. The germline CDR1 and CDR2 sequences are SGHRS and YFSETQ. V gave up 4 bases and J gave up 9 bases; unmatched junction bases: 8. The CDR3 region is CASSPTGGVRYTF. The CDR3 DNA follows: TGCGCCAGCAGCCCCACAGGGGGAGTGCGCTACACCTTC.

The chain couples TRBV5-1 to TRBJ2-2, with a tentative D call TRBD1 (6 bases). The germline V gene encodes CDR1 SGHRS and CDR2 YFSETQ. The CDR3 has 16 amino acids. Trimming shortened V by 2 bases and J by 0 bases, and 11 bases separated the two germline ends. This chain's CDR3 is CASSFSGASNTGELFF. DNA of the CDR3: TGCGCCAGCAGCTTCTCAGGGGCCTCGAACACCGGGGAGCTGTTTTTT. Supplemented by reference TRBV5-1 and TRBJ2-2, the full variable domain reads KAGVTQTPRYLIKTRGQQVTLSCSPISGHRSVSWYQQTPGQGLQFLFEYFSETQRNKGNFPGRFSGRQFSNSRSEMNVSTLELGDSALYLCASSFSGASNTGELFFGEGSRLTVL.

The V call is TRBV4-1, the J call TRBJ2-5, with D unclear. Germline CDR1 and CDR2: MGHRA and YSYEKL. The CDR3 is 15 residues long. Trimming shortened V by 1 base and J by 5 bases, and 14 bases separated the two germline ends. The CDR3 DNA reads TGCGCCAGCAGCCAAGTCGCGACCAGGCGGGAGACCCAGTACTTC. This sequence encodes CASSQVATRRETQYF.

The chain couples TRBV5-1 to TRBJ1-2; the match to TRBD1 covers 7 bases. The CDR3 is made up of 17 amino acids. Germline CDR1 reads SGHRS; CDR2 reads YFSETQ. V was clipped by 0 bases and J by 0 bases; unmatched bases: 8. CDR3 DNA sequence: TGCGCCAGCAGCTTGGCCCCGGGGGGACAGACTAACTATGGCTACACCTTC. This sequence encodes CASSLAPGGQTNYGYTF.

The chain recombines TRBV5-4 with TRBJ1-3; possibly TRBD1 for D (6 bases). CDR1 SGHNT and CDR2 YYREEE come from the germline V gene (reference sequence). The CDR3 extends over 17 amino acids. V was cut by 4 bases and J by 1 base, with 18 bases left in between. DNA of the CDR3: TGTGCCAGCAGCAAGTCGACAGGAGGCGGGTCTGGAAACACCATATATTTT. Its translation is CASSKSTGGGSGNTIYF. Together with reference TRBV5-4 and TRBJ1-3, the CDR3 gives the full variable domain: ETGVTQSPTHLIKTRGQQVTLRCSSQSGHNTVSWYQQALGQGPQFIFQYYREEENGRGNFPPRFSGLQFPNYSSELNVNALELDDSALYLCASSKSTGGGSGNTIYFGEGSWLTVV.

V usage is TRBV7-2 and J usage is TRBJ2-5; D is possibly TRBD2 (6 bases). Per the germline V gene, CDR1 is SGHTA and CDR2 is FQGNSA. V was shortened by 4 bases and J by 0 bases, with 9 bases between the two germline ends. CDR3 length: 14 amino acids. CDR3 protein: CASSWGRYQETQYF. CDR3 sequence (DNA): TGTGCCAGCAGCTGGGGGAGGTACCAAGAGACCCAGTACTTC.

V usage is TRBV11-1 and J usage is TRBJ1-4; 11 bases are a match to TRBD1. This CDR3 is 15 amino acids long. The junction had 9 bases not matched to a gene; V was cut back by 7 bases and J by 8 bases. From germline, CDR1 is SGHAT and CDR2 FQDESV (reference sequence). CDR3 in amino acids: CASNLGQGASEKLFF. DNA for the CDR3: TGTGCCAGCAACCTTGGACAGGGGGCAAGCGAAAAACTGTTTTTT. Full variable domain (outside the CDR3, taken from reference TRBV11-1 and TRBJ1-4): EAEVAQSPRYKITEKSQAVAFWCDPISGHATLYWYRQILGQGPELLVQFQDESVVDDSQLPKDRFSAERLKGVDSTLKIQPAELGDSAMYLCASNLGQGASEKLFFGSGTQLSVL.

This chain uses TRBV11-1 with TRBJ2-1; TRBD1 aligns across 7 bases. Trimming cost V 4 bases and J 7 bases; bases outside gene matches: 10. The CDR3 has 15 amino acids. Germline CDR1 reads SGHAT; CDR2 reads FQDESV (reference sequence). The CDR3 nucleotides read TGTGCCAGCAGCTCGCAAGGGACAGTTAGAAATGAGCAGTTCTTC. Translation: CASSSQGTVRNEQFF.

The genes are TRBV28 and TRBJ1-1, with 10 bases that match TRBD1. Trimming at V came to 0 bases and at J to 11 bases, leaving 3 bases not matched to a gene. The CDR3 is 13 residues long. CDR1 is MDHEN and CDR2 is SYDVKM in the germline V gene. The CDR3 sequence: CASSLWDRGFAFF. In DNA, the CDR3 is TGTGCCAGCAGTTTATGGGACAGGGGGTTCGCTTTCTTT.

This chain joins TRBV27 and TRBJ2-1; perhaps TRBD1 as D (5 bases). CDR1 is MNHEY, CDR2 SMNVEV, per germline (reference sequence). Trimming pared 4 bases from V and 3 bases from J, leaving 13 bases between. The CDR3 is 15 amino acids. The CDR3 reads CASSWGPLIYNEQFF. The CDR3 DNA reads TGTGCCAGCAGTTGGGGCCCTCTTATCTACAATGAGCAGTTCTTC.

This clone was detected once. The chain uses TRBV7-2 and TRBJ2-5; D might be TRBD1 (6 bases). This CDR3 has 14 residues. Trimming stripped 6 bases from V and 5 bases from J, with 16 bases between. CDR1 is SGHTA and CDR2 is FQGNSA in the germline V gene. The DNA of the CDR3 is TGTGCCAGCAGGCTAGGGGAAAGGGGGGAGACCCAGTACTTC. This codes for CASRLGERGETQYF.

J is TRBJ2-4 and V is TRBV11-2; maybe TRBD2 (6 bases). The CDR3 is 16 residues long. Germline values: CDR1 SGHAT, CDR2 FQNNGV. The V gene lost 5 bases and the J gene lost 3 bases, with 17 bases spanning the gap. CDR3 nucleotide sequence: TGTGCCAGCAGCCGGGGGTTTGGTCTTGGCAAAAACATTCAGTACTTC. Protein product: CASSRGFGLGKNIQYF.

The chain uses TRBV23-1 and TRBJ2-1; D gene unclear. TRBV23-1 is assigned to the ORF class and has an uncertain function. Between the trimmed V and J ends, which lost 8 bases and 5 bases, there was a span of 4 bases. CDR3 size: 10 residues. Here the CDR3 reads CASLDNEQFF. The CDR3 DNA reads as TGCGCCAGCCTTGACAATGAGCAGTTCTTC.

CDR3 region: CASVLSGVEQYF. In DNA, the CDR3 is TGTGCCAGCGTATTATCTGGGGTCGAGCAGTACTTC. The V and J genes are TRBV13 and TRBJ2-7, with no clear D. Trimming left V 8 bases short and J 6 bases short, with 14 bases between. The germline CDR1 and CDR2 sequences are PRHDT and FYEKMQ (reference sequence). The CDR3 runs to 12 residues.

V usage is TRBV28 and J usage is TRBJ1-2; 12 positions match TRBD1. V was pared by 5 bases and J by 4 bases, with 5 bases of the junction left unmatched. The germline CDR1 and CDR2 sequences are MDHEN and SYDVKM. The CDR3 covers 15 residues. The CDR3 is CASSGTGGAGYGYTF. The CDR3 DNA follows: TGTGCCAGCAGTGGGACAGGGGGCGCAGGCTATGGCTACACCTTC.

This clone was seen a single time. The chain has TRBV7-2 and TRBJ2-5, with D perhaps matching TRBD2 (6 bases). The J call may be faulty, since TRBJ2-7 better matches the DNA end. This CDR3 spans 15 amino acids. Germline V gene lookup returns CDR1 SGHTA and CDR2 FQGNSA. Here the CDR3 DNA reads TGTGCCAGCAGCTTAGTAGGCGGGGAGTCCTACGAGCAGTACTTC. It is translated as CASSLVGGESYEQYF.

The chain links TRBV10-1 to TRBJ2-7, with no clear D. Germline V gene data show CDR1 as WNHNN and CDR2 as SYGVQD (reference sequence). The length of the CDR3 is 15 residues. The V gene lost 0 bases and the J gene lost 12 bases, with 21 bases spanning the gap. The CDR3 region is CASSESGCDEPSGYF. The CDR3 region has the DNA TGCGCCAGCAGTGAGTCGGGCTGCGACGAACCGAGTGGGTACTTC.

This rearrangement joins TRBV10-3 to TRBJ2-1, with TRBD2 identical over 12 bases. V dropped 4 bases and J dropped 9; count of bases not matched to a gene: 1. The germline gives CDR1 ENHRY, CDR2 SYGVKD. This CDR3 is 13 amino acids long. The CDR3 sequence: CAISGTSGIEQFF. The CDR3 coding sequence is TGTGCCATCAGTGGGACTAGCGGGATTGAGCAGTTCTTC.

The V and J genes are TRBV20-1 and TRBJ2-1; D remains unclear. The CDR3 loop spans 11 amino acids. Germline V lookup: CDR1 DFQATT, CDR2 SNEGSKA (reference sequence). Deletions cut 5 bases from V and 6 bases from J, with 8 bases between. The CDR3 loop is CSAGRFNEQFF. CDR3 coding DNA: TGCAGTGCTGGAAGATTCAATGAGCAGTTCTTC.

Comment on this clone: The same CDR3 also results from other DNA sequences found in this sample. In nucleotides, the CDR3 is TGTGCCAGCACCCCCGGTGGCGGCTCCTACGAGCAGTACTTC. Amino acid sequence: CASTPGGGSYEQYF. The chain employs TRBV9 and TRBJ2-7; unclear D gene. V was shortened by 6 bases and J by 0 bases, with 13 bases between the two germline ends. CDR1 SGDLS and CDR2 YYNGEE come from the germline V gene. The CDR3 runs to 14 residues.

This clone appeared a single time. V is TRBV9 and J is TRBJ1-3; the D is unclear. This CDR3 contains 17 residues. From germline, CDR1 is SGDLS and CDR2 YYNGEE. Between the trimmed V and J ends, which lost 0 bases and 0 bases, there was a span of 13 bases. CDR3 sequence: CASSVDPRSPSGNTIYF. For the CDR3, the DNA is TGTGCCAGCAGCGTAGACCCACGGAGCCCCTCTGGAAACACCATATATTTT. Full variable domain (rest looked up from reference TRBV9 and TRBJ1-3): DSGVTQTPKHLITATGQRVTLRCSPRSGDLSVYWYQQSLDQGLQFLIQYYNGEERAKGNILERFSAQQFPDLHSELNLSSLELGDSALYFCASSVDPRSPSGNTIYFGEGSWLTVV.